The clone carrying this T cell receptor (beta chain) was seen a single time. This record comes from a study of Ad26.COV2.S vaccination and SARS-CoV-2 variants. The CDR3 runs to 14 residues. Germline values: CDR1 MNHEY, CDR2 SMNVEV (reference sequence). V was pared by 4 bases and J by 4 bases, with 13 bases between. Treatment meaning: some 19 received Ad26.COV2.S at low or high dose, single or two shots; 5 received placebo; per-sample allocation not given. Collection of samples fell on day 63 after the first vaccine or placebo injection. Using immunoSEQ multiplex PCR, the repertoire was profiled, and TCRdb retains in-frame clones only, with some absent. The repertoire holds 200,000 to 300,000 clones, roughly 90% seen once, with approximately 12% in the top ten.

The chain uses TRBV27 and TRBJ1-2; tentative D call: TRBD1 (6 bases). The sample consisted of peripheral blood, taken in a trial of Ad26.COV2.S vaccine versus placebo. The TCR comes from a person aged 18-65 years who received the Ad26.COV2.S COVID-19 vaccine or a placebo. The DNA for the CDR3 is TGTGCCAGCAGTTCGACAGGATACCTCTATGGCTACACCTTC. Translated: CASSSTGYLYGYTF.